This paragraph reports one TCR beta chain. The CDR3 has 14 residues. CDR1 SGHVS and CDR2 FNYEAQ come from the germline V gene. V lost 1 base and J 1 base, leaving 7 bases between the germline ends. Measured with immunoSEQ multiplex PCR; TCRdb has only the in-frame clones, and not every one. This table has around 110,000 clones, about 90% appearing once. The data belong to a study of T cell responses to AZD1222 COVID-19 vaccine. Researchers grouped second doses given at about 4 or about 12 weeks into one pool. The sequence came from an adult who received the AZD1222 COVID-19 vaccine. The sequences come from peripheral blood, collected 28 days after the second AZD1222 dose. The chain recombines TRBV7-6 with TRBJ1-1; D not certain. CDR3 in DNA: TGTGCCAGCAGCTTAGTTGGAGCGAACACTGAAGCTTTCTTT. Protein product: CASSLVGANTEAFF.